This is a list of T cell receptor beta chains from one sample in a study of siplizumab effects on memory and regulatory T cells. Profiled with immunoSEQ multiplex PCR; TCRdb holds only in-frame clones, not every one. The sample lists about 110,000 clones, about 91% occurring once. Material: Tregs sorted from blood. The receptors were sampled from a human donor in good health. The CDR3 runs from the conserved cysteine through the conserved F or W. The order of the fields is V gene, clone size, J gene, D gene, CDR3 protein, CDR3 DNA. A D gene is named only where the DNA matches it firmly. Size is omitted from some rows. Given values are once, few, many or a class for expanded clones.

>TRBV10-1|-|TRBJ1-1|TRBD1
CASSETGAGTEAFF
TGCGCCAGCAGTGAGACAGGGGCGGGCACTGAAGCTTTCTTT
>TRBV29-1|once|TRBJ1-4|-
CSVEGGRNEKLFF
TGCAGCGTCGAGGGGGGGAGGAATGAAAAACTGTTTTTT
>TRBV19|once|TRBJ2-3|-
CASSTSYGDTQYF
TGTGCCAGTAGTACTAGCTACGGAGATACGCAGTATTTT
>TRBV19|-|TRBJ1-3|-
CASSITGNTIYF
TGTGCCAGTAGTATAACTGGAAACACCATATATTTT
>TRBV11-3|-|TRBJ2-3|-
CASSPGTGITDTQYF
TGTGCCAGCAGCCCGGGGACGGGGATCACAGATACGCAGTATTTT
>TRBV25-1|-|TRBJ1-4|-
CASSTRTAPEKLFF
TGTGCCAGCAGTACCCGGACAGCTCCTGAAAAACTGTTTTTT
>TRBV7-8|-|TRBJ2-3|TRBD1
CASSLGPQGFPTDTQYF
TGTGCCAGCAGCTTAGGACCACAGGGGTTCCCCACAGATACGCAGTATTTT
>TRBV5-5|-|TRBJ2-7|-
CASSRTYDSSYEQYF
TGTGCCAGCAGCCGAACGTATGACAGTTCCTACGAGCAGTACTTC
>TRBV5-1|-|TRBJ1-6|-
CASTDTSNSPLHF
TGCGCCAGCACCGACACGAGTAATTCACCCCTCCACTTT
>TRBV15|-|TRBJ2-1|-
CATSRGNKGEQFF
TGTGCCACCAGCAGAGGGAACAAGGGTGAGCAGTTCTTC
>TRBV19|-|TRBJ1-3|-
CASMRINGNTIYF
TGTGCCAGTATGAGGATAAATGGAAACACCATATATTTT
>TRBV5-1|-|TRBJ2-1|TRBD1
CASSLALDRGRNEQFF
TGCGCCAGCAGCTTGGCCTTGGACAGGGGGCGCAATGAGCAGTTCTTC
>TRBV6-5|-|TRBJ2-7|-
CASSYSEGNYEQYF
TGTGCCAGCAGTTACTCTGAAGGAAATTACGAGCAGTACTTC
>TRBV6-1|-|TRBJ2-3|TRBD2
CASSEVGGGSMDTQYF
TGTGCCAGCAGTGAAGTGGGGGGAGGGTCAATGGATACGCAGTATTTT
>TRBV7-8|-|TRBJ2-1|TRBD1
CASSLGRQGSSYNEQFF
TGTGCCAGCAGCTTAGGAAGACAGGGCAGCTCCTACAATGAGCAGTTCTTC
>TRBV5-1|-|TRBJ2-7|TRBD1
CASSLQGQGDEQYF
TGCGCCAGCAGCTTGCAGGGACAGGGAGACGAGCAGTACTTC
>TRBV25-1|-|TRBJ1-5|TRBD1
CASSKQGAGNQPQHF
TGTGCCAGCAGTAAACAGGGGGCAGGCAATCAGCCCCAGCATTTT
>TRBV5-1|once|TRBJ2-1|-
CASSSWTTSYNEQFF
TGCGCCAGCAGCTCATGGACAACCTCCTACAATGAGCAGTTCTTC
>TRBV7-7|-|TRBJ2-5|-
CASSFSGGETQYF
TGTGCTAGCAGCTTTTCGGGGGGCGAGACCCAGTACTTC
>TRBV5-5|-|TRBJ1-2|-
CASSLVQGGGYTF
TGTGCCAGCAGCTTGGTGCAGGGCGGTGGCTACACCTTC
>TRBV5-6|once|TRBJ2-7|TRBD1
CASSSRDRFYEQYF
TGTGCCAGCAGCTCCCGGGACAGATTTTACGAGCAGTACTTC
>TRBV7-6|-|TRBJ2-5|-
CASSPPRETQYF
TGTGCCAGCAGCCCACCGCGGGAGACCCAGTACTTC
>TRBV6-5|-|TRBJ1-2|-
CASSREGYGYTF
TGTGCCAGCAGCAGGGAGGGCTATGGCTACACCTTC
>TRBV6-1|-|TRBJ2-3|TRBD1
CASRMGQGAGDTQYF
TGTGCCAGCAGGATGGGACAGGGGGCCGGAGATACGCAGTATTTT
>TRBV2|-|TRBJ2-7|-
CASRVREQYF
TGTGCCAGCAGGGTCCGGGAGCAGTACTTC
>TRBV19|once|TRBJ2-2|TRBD2
CASSILLLAGTRGELFF
TGTGCCAGTAGTATCCTCTTGCTAGCGGGGACCCGCGGGGAGCTGTTTTTT
>TRBV5-1|-|TRBJ2-1|TRBD2
CASSPGRRASGGTLSYNEQFF
TGCGCCAGCAGCCCGGGACGGCGGGCTAGCGGAGGGACTCTCTCCTACAATGAGCAGTTCTTC
>TRBV7-9|-|TRBJ1-2|TRBD1
CASIPGQETYGYTF
TGTGCCAGCATCCCGGGACAGGAGACCTATGGCTACACCTTC
>TRBV7-8|-|TRBJ2-3|-
CASTPEHTDTQYF
TGTGCCAGCACCCCTGAACACACAGATACGCAGTATTTT
>TRBV13|once|TRBJ1-1|TRBD1
CASSVGQGVNTEAFF
TGTGCCAGCAGCGTAGGACAGGGGGTGAACACTGAAGCTTTCTTT
>TRBV11-2|once|TRBJ2-7|TRBD2
CASSSKAGGVYEQYF
TGTGCCAGCAGCTCTAAGGCGGGAGGGGTCTACGAGCAGTACTTC
>TRBV10-3|-|TRBJ1-2|TRBD1
CAITRGTVNGYTF
TGTGCCATCACGAGGGGGACAGTCAATGGCTACACCTTC
>TRBV7-9|-|TRBJ2-7|TRBD1
CASSQQGAGEQYF
TGTGCCAGCAGCCAACAGGGGGCTGGCGAGCAGTACTTC
>TRBV7-9|-|TRBJ2-5|-
CASSPPPSAWETQYF
TGTGCCAGCAGCCCCCCTCCTAGCGCCTGGGAGACCCAGTACTTC
>TRBV28|-|TRBJ1-2|TRBD1
CASSLTGGQANYGYTF
TGTGCCAGCAGTTTAACAGGGGGCCAAGCTAACTATGGCTACACCTTC
>TRBV4-1|-|TRBJ1-1|-
CASSPRTLRGTEAFF
TGCGCCAGCAGCCCGAGGACACTGCGAGGGACTGAAGCTTTCTTT
>TRBV6-5|once|TRBJ2-7|TRBD2
CATGGGTSYEQYF
TGTGCAACGGGCGGGGGGACCTCCTACGAGCAGTACTTC
>TRBV19|-|TRBJ1-6|-
CASSYKIYNSPLHF
TGTGCCAGTAGTTACAAGATCTATAATTCACCCCTCCACTTT
>TRBV15|-|TRBJ1-3|-
CATSRDGGFSGNTIYF
TGTGCCACCAGCAGAGATGGGGGGTTCTCTGGAAACACCATATATTTT
>TRBV5-6|-|TRBJ1-1|-
CASALARGPGGTEAFF
TGTGCCAGCGCTCTCGCTCGGGGCCCGGGAGGCACTGAAGCTTTCTTT
>TRBV6-4|-|TRBJ2-1|TRBD1
CASSTDRGNEQFF
TGTGCCAGCAGTACAGACAGGGGTAATGAGCAGTTCTTC
>TRBV5-6|-|TRBJ1-1|-
CASSFVGRTEAFF
TGTGCCAGCAGCTTTGTTGGGAGAACTGAAGCTTTCTTT
>TRBV7-9|-|TRBJ2-5|-
CASSFGQPTRETQYF
TGTGCCAGCAGCTTCGGACAGCCCACTCGGGAGACCCAGTACTTC
>TRBV6-5|-|TRBJ1-5|-
CASRQVNQPQHF
TGTGCCAGCAGGCAGGTCAATCAGCCCCAGCATTTT
>TRBV5-1|-|TRBJ1-5|-
CASSLGDGYQPQHF
TGCGCCAGCAGCTTGGGGGACGGGTATCAGCCCCAGCATTTT
>TRBV7-3|once|TRBJ2-2|TRBD2
CASSTGLAGGGTGELFF
TGTGCCAGCAGCACGGGACTAGCGGGAGGAGGGACCGGGGAGCTGTTTTTT
>TRBV19|-|TRBJ2-5|TRBD1
CASRPGQGNRETQYF
TGTGCCAGTAGGCCGGGACAGGGAAATCGGGAGACCCAGTACTTC
>TRBV6-5|-|TRBJ2-1|TRBD1
CASNRGLYNEQFF
TGTGCCAGCAACAGGGGCTTGTACAATGAGCAGTTCTTC
>TRBV28|-|TRBJ2-1|-
CAAMSTEQFF
TGTGCCGCCATGAGTACTGAGCAGTTCTTC
>TRBV5-4|-|TRBJ1-2|TRBD1
CASSSDRVGGYTF
TGTGCCAGCAGCTCGGACAGGGTGGGTGGCTACACCTTC
>TRBV10-3|-|TRBJ1-3|-
CAISESTGYSSGNTIYF
TGTGCCATCAGTGAGTCGACAGGCTATAGCTCTGGAAACACCATATATTTT
>TRBV5-1|-|TRBJ2-7|TRBD1
CASSLRQGAGEQYF
TGCGCCAGCAGCTTGCGACAGGGGGCTGGCGAGCAGTACTTC
>TRBV29-1|-|TRBJ2-7|TRBD1
CSGTTGSSYEQYF
TGCAGCGGGACGACAGGGAGCTCCTACGAGCAGTACTTC
>TRBV5-6|-|TRBJ2-4|-
CASSFLGRSSKNIQYF
TGTGCCAGCAGCTTCCTGGGTAGGTCGTCCAAAAACATTCAGTACTTC
>TRBV30|-|TRBJ2-1|TRBD2
CAWRKGLAGIIEQFF
TGTGCCTGGAGAAAAGGACTAGCGGGGATTATTGAGCAGTTCTTC